A selection of T cell receptor beta chains follows, all from one sample in a study of cytomegalovirus exposure and HLA in healthy donors. Generated by immunoSEQ multiplex PCR, the TCRdb table keeps only in-frame clones and is missing some. This repertoire shows 150,000 to 200,000 clones, about 69% found once; its top ten account for 2.5% to 3.5%. Material: PBMCs. These receptors were taken from a male donor in good health and CMV-seronegative. Each CDR3 is given with its conserved first and last residue. A D gene is named only where the DNA matches it firmly. The listing skips clone size in some rows; elsewhere it reads once, few, many or a size class.

clone size: -
D gene: TRBD1
V gene: TRBV4-3
J gene: TRBJ1-2
CDR3 protein: CASSRDRGIGGYGYTF
CDR3 DNA: TGCGCCAGCAGCCGGGACAGGGGAATAGGAGGCTATGGCTACACCTTC

clone size: once
D gene: -
V gene: TRBV30
J gene: TRBJ1-6
CDR3 protein: CAWKVGSSPLHF
CDR3 DNA: TGTGCCTGGAAGGTGGGTAGCTCACCCCTCCACTTT

clone size: -
D gene: -
V gene: TRBV5-4
J gene: TRBJ2-3
CDR3 protein: CASSGGTNTDTQYF
CDR3 DNA: TGTGCCAGCAGCGGAGGGACCAACACAGATACGCAGTATTTT

clone size: -
D gene: TRBD2
V gene: TRBV6-5
J gene: TRBJ2-7
CDR3 protein: CASSYSISGSIYEQYF
CDR3 DNA: TGTGCCAGCAGTTACTCGATTAGCGGGAGCATCTACGAGCAGTACTTC

clone size: -
D gene: TRBD1
V gene: TRBV30
J gene: TRBJ2-6
CDR3 protein: CAWSHRGLPGANVLTF
CDR3 DNA: TGTGCCTGGAGCCACAGGGGGCTACCTGGGGCCAACGTCCTGACTTTC

clone size: once
D gene: TRBD2
V gene: TRBV19
J gene: TRBJ2-5
CDR3 protein: CASRPRATSDRTLQETQYF
CDR3 DNA: TGTGCCAGTAGGCCTCGAGCAACTAGCGACCGCACCCTTCAAGAGACCCAGTACTTC

clone size: -
D gene: TRBD1
V gene: TRBV7-9
J gene: TRBJ2-7
CDR3 protein: CASRGRTGHPYEQYF
CDR3 DNA: TGTGCCAGCAGGGGGCGGACAGGGCACCCGTACGAGCAGTACTTC

clone size: -
D gene: -
V gene: TRBV28
J gene: TRBJ2-3
CDR3 protein: CASNTGRRDTQYF
CDR3 DNA: TGTGCCAGCAACACAGGACGTCGAGATACGCAGTATTTT

clone size: few
D gene: -
V gene: TRBV6-5
J gene: TRBJ1-5
CDR3 protein: CASSYGNAGNQPQHF
CDR3 DNA: TGTGCCAGCAGTTATGGCAACGCGGGCAATCAGCCCCAGCATTTT

clone size: -
D gene: -
V gene: TRBV9
J gene: TRBJ2-7
CDR3 protein: CASSQAGATYEQYF
CDR3 DNA: TGTGCCAGCAGCCAAGCAGGGGCCACCTACGAGCAGTACTTC

clone size: -
D gene: -
V gene: TRBV25-1
J gene: TRBJ1-2
CDR3 protein: CASSEQGYGYTF
CDR3 DNA: TGTGCCAGCAGTGAACAGGGCTATGGCTACACCTTC

clone size: -
D gene: -
V gene: TRBV28
J gene: TRBJ1-1
CDR3 protein: CASSLPPGTVGAEAFF
CDR3 DNA: TGTGCCAGCAGTTTACCACCAGGAACGGTCGGGGCTGAAGCTTTCTTT

clone size: once
D gene: TRBD1
V gene: TRBV29-1
J gene: TRBJ1-5
CDR3 protein: CSVVSGGSNQPQHF
CDR3 DNA: TGCAGCGTTGTCTCAGGGGGTAGCAATCAGCCCCAGCATTTT

clone size: -
D gene: TRBD2
V gene: TRBV6-1
J gene: TRBJ2-1
CDR3 protein: CAIKLAGGNEQFF
CDR3 DNA: TGTGCCATCAAACTAGCGGGAGGGAATGAGCAGTTCTTC

clone size: few
D gene: TRBD1
V gene: TRBV30
J gene: TRBJ1-1
CDR3 protein: CAWRRQTGGKNTEAFF
CDR3 DNA: TGTGCCTGGAGAAGACAGACAGGGGGCAAGAACACTGAAGCTTTCTTT

clone size: -
D gene: -
V gene: TRBV6-1
J gene: TRBJ1-5
CDR3 protein: CASSDPPQGLGNQPQHF
CDR3 DNA: TGTGCCAGCAGTGACCCCCCACAGGGTCTGGGCAATCAGCCCCAGCATTTT

clone size: -
D gene: TRBD1
V gene: TRBV6-5
J gene: TRBJ1-3
CDR3 protein: CASSTGTGAGNTIYF
CDR3 DNA: TGTGCCAGCAGCACAGGGACAGGGGCTGGAAACACCATATATTTT

clone size: -
D gene: -
V gene: TRBV9
J gene: TRBJ2-1
CDR3 protein: CASSVAPRNEQFF
CDR3 DNA: TGTGCCAGCAGCGTAGCTCCTAGGAATGAGCAGTTCTTC

clone size: -
D gene: TRBD1
V gene: TRBV7-8
J gene: TRBJ1-6
CDR3 protein: CASRWTGVYNSPLHF
CDR3 DNA: TGTGCCAGCAGATGGACAGGTGTCTATAATTCACCCCTCCACTTT

clone size: -
D gene: -
V gene: TRBV9
J gene: TRBJ1-2
CDR3 protein: CASSTRGLPTGHSYGYTF
CDR3 DNA: TGTGCCAGCAGCACACGAGGTCTCCCAACCGGACACAGCTATGGCTACACCTTC

clone size: -
D gene: -
V gene: TRBV28
J gene: TRBJ2-2
CDR3 protein: CASRGVRELFF
CDR3 DNA: TGTGCCAGTAGGGGCGTCCGGGAGCTGTTTTTT

clone size: -
D gene: TRBD2
V gene: TRBV11-3
J gene: TRBJ2-1
CDR3 protein: CASSLGREINNEQFF
CDR3 DNA: TGTGCCAGCAGCTTAGGGCGGGAGATCAACAATGAGCAGTTCTTC

clone size: -
D gene: -
V gene: TRBV6-5
J gene: TRBJ2-1
CDR3 protein: CASSPDRSSYNEQFF
CDR3 DNA: TGTGCCAGCAGCCCCGACAGGAGCTCCTACAATGAGCAGTTCTTC

clone size: -
D gene: -
V gene: TRBV4-3
J gene: TRBJ2-3
CDR3 protein: CASSHAQRSTDTQYF
CDR3 DNA: TGCGCCAGCAGCCATGCCCAGCGGTCCACAGATACGCAGTATTTT

clone size: -
D gene: TRBD1
V gene: TRBV28
J gene: TRBJ1-2
CDR3 protein: CASSSNYRGTVGDYGYTF
CDR3 DNA: TGTGCCAGCAGTTCTAACTACAGGGGAACCGTAGGGGACTATGGCTACACCTTC

clone size: -
D gene: TRBD1
V gene: TRBV27
J gene: TRBJ1-5
CDR3 protein: CASSSNPRGYSNQPQHF
CDR3 DNA: TGTGCCAGCAGTTCCAACCCCAGGGGGTATAGCAATCAGCCCCAGCATTTT

clone size: -
D gene: TRBD1
V gene: TRBV30
J gene: TRBJ1-5
CDR3 protein: CAWSGDRIDQPQHF
CDR3 DNA: TGTGCCTGGAGTGGGGACAGGATCGATCAGCCCCAGCATTTT

clone size: -
D gene: TRBD1
V gene: TRBV19
J gene: TRBJ1-5
CDR3 protein: CASNQQGAVQPQHF
CDR3 DNA: TGTGCCAGTAACCAACAGGGGGCCGTTCAGCCCCAGCATTTT

clone size: -
D gene: TRBD2
V gene: TRBV7-3
J gene: TRBJ2-2
CDR3 protein: CASSLTGTSGPGELFF
CDR3 DNA: TGTGCCAGCAGCTTAACGGGGACTAGCGGGCCCGGGGAGCTGTTTTTT

clone size: once
D gene: TRBD1
V gene: TRBV18
J gene: TRBJ2-1
CDR3 protein: CASSPGDRAYNEQFF
CDR3 DNA: TGTGCCAGCTCACCGGGGGACAGGGCTTACAATGAGCAGTTCTTC

clone size: -
D gene: -
V gene: TRBV6-1
J gene: TRBJ1-5
CDR3 protein: CASSSEGRDQPQHF
CDR3 DNA: TGTGCCAGCAGTTCCGAGGGTCGGGATCAGCCCCAGCATTTT

clone size: once
D gene: -
V gene: TRBV12-5
J gene: TRBJ2-1
CDR3 protein: CASGLVQAYYNEQFF
CDR3 DNA: TGTGCTAGTGGTTTGGTACAGGCTTACTACAATGAGCAGTTCTTC

clone size: once
D gene: -
V gene: TRBV11-2
J gene: TRBJ2-1
CDR3 protein: CASSPSTTVYNEQFF
CDR3 DNA: TGTGCCAGCAGCCCCTCCACGACAGTCTACAATGAGCAGTTCTTC

clone size: -
D gene: -
V gene: TRBV9
J gene: TRBJ1-3
CDR3 protein: CASSAKIGAGNTIYF
CDR3 DNA: TGTGCCAGCAGCGCAAAGATCGGAGCGGGAAACACCATATATTTT

clone size: -
D gene: TRBD1
V gene: TRBV27
J gene: TRBJ2-4
CDR3 protein: CASSPQTGERAKNIQYF
CDR3 DNA: TGTGCCAGCAGTCCCCAGACAGGGGAACGGGCCAAAAACATTCAGTACTTC

clone size: -
D gene: -
V gene: TRBV28
J gene: TRBJ1-5
CDR3 protein: CASSIDSNFNQPQHF
CDR3 DNA: TGTGCCAGCAGTATCGACAGCAACTTCAATCAGCCCCAGCATTTT

clone size: once
D gene: -
V gene: TRBV4-2
J gene: TRBJ2-7
CDR3 protein: CASSQDFEFYEQYF
CDR3 DNA: TGTGCCAGCAGCCAAGATTTTGAGTTTTACGAGCAGTACTTC

clone size: -
D gene: TRBD2
V gene: TRBV18
J gene: TRBJ2-5
CDR3 protein: CASFPGGSETQYF
CDR3 DNA: TGTGCCAGCTTTCCGGGGGGGTCAGAGACCCAGTACTTC

clone size: -
D gene: -
V gene: TRBV29-1
J gene: TRBJ1-2
CDR3 protein: CSVDLGGGAYGYTF
CDR3 DNA: TGCAGCGTTGACCTTGGGGGGGGAGCCTATGGCTACACCTTC

clone size: -
D gene: -
V gene: TRBV7-3
J gene: TRBJ2-1
CDR3 protein: CASSLTGTSSYNEQFF
CDR3 DNA: TGTGCCAGCAGCTTAACTGGGACAAGCTCCTACAATGAGCAGTTCTTC

clone size: -
D gene: -
V gene: TRBV28
J gene: TRBJ1-5
CDR3 protein: CASSFLGALQPQHF
CDR3 DNA: TGTGCCAGCAGTTTTTTGGGGGCGCTTCAGCCCCAGCATTTT

clone size: -
D gene: -
V gene: TRBV6-1
J gene: TRBJ1-5
CDR3 protein: CASRSGAWGQPQHF
CDR3 DNA: TGTGCCAGCAGATCAGGGGCGTGGGGCCAGCCCCAGCATTTT

clone size: -
D gene: TRBD2
V gene: TRBV5-1
J gene: TRBJ2-3
CDR3 protein: CASSFGLAGGGDTQYF
CDR3 DNA: TGCGCCAGCAGCTTCGGTCTAGCGGGAGGTGGAGATACGCAGTATTTT